This TCR beta chain was recorded in a study of T cells after yellow fever vaccination. From the 5' RACE reads, TCRdb called clonotypes with MiXCR, one entry per CDR3 protein. The sample yields 300,000 to 350,000 distinct CDR3 sequences, 9.5% to 12% seen once. Germline CDR1 SGHRS, CDR2 YFSETQ. The length of the CDR3 is 14 residues. V lost 0 bases and J 8 bases, leaving 11 bases between the germline ends. In this sample, this clonotype turned up many times. This chain uses TRBV5-1 with TRBJ1-4; D unclear. This receptor was taken from a man aged 18 to 30 who received the YFV17D yellow fever vaccine. Sequenced here: CD4+ T cells sorted from PBMCs, sampled 45 days after the yellow fever booster vaccination. This CDR3 reads CASSLVGPGEKLFF. In nucleotides, the CDR3 is TGCGCCAGCAGCTTGGTTGGGCCGGGGGAAAAACTGTTTTTT.